These T cell receptor beta chains were read from a single sample in a study of blood T cell repertoires in COVID-19. Sequencing used immunoSEQ multiplex PCR; TCRdb keeps in-frame clones, though not all of them. Of roughly 200,000 clones listed, 70% to 90% are singletons. The specimen was peripheral blood. The source is a man aged 60 to 75 with acute or convalescent COVID-19. Both conserved end residues are part of each CDR3. Fields, in order: clone size, D gene, V gene, J gene, CDR3 protein, CDR3 DNA. The D gene is left open where the match is weak. Rows may omit the clone size; those that give it use once, few, many or a size class.

>.|TRBD1|TRBV7-2|TRBJ1-1
CASSLKIRTGGSAEAFF
TGTGCCAGCAGCCTCAAGATAAGGACAGGGGGCAGCGCTGAAGCTTTCTTT
>.|.|TRBV19|TRBJ1-1
CASISWQRSTEAFF
TGTGCCAGTATCTCATGGCAGCGATCCACTGAAGCTTTCTTT
>.|.|TRBV7-8|TRBJ1-5
CASSLGHRSNQPQHF
TGTGCCAGCAGCTTAGGGCATCGAAGTAATCAGCCCCAGCATTTT
>once|.|TRBV27|TRBJ2-2
CASTGRDAGELFF
TGTGCCAGCACCGGACGGGATGCCGGGGAGCTGTTTTTT
>.|.|TRBV19|TRBJ2-1
CASSNALVPGQFF
TGTGCCAGTAGTAACGCTTTGGTTCCCGGGCAGTTCTTC
>few|TRBD1|TRBV7-8|TRBJ1-4
CASSLGGGQGGHEKLFF
TGTGCCAGCAGCTTAGGCGGGGGACAGGGTGGCCATGAAAAACTGTTTTTT
>once|TRBD2|TRBV19|TRBJ2-5
CASSIVTSGGGGAQYF
TGTGCCAGTAGTATCGTTACTAGCGGGGGTGGTGGGGCCCAGTACTTC
>.|TRBD1|TRBV14|TRBJ2-7
CASSQPGQGALEYF
TGTGCCAGCAGCCAACCGGGACAGGGCGCCCTTGAGTACTTC
>.|TRBD1|TRBV5-1|TRBJ1-3
CASSFRGQVSEGSGNTIYF
TGCGCCAGCAGCTTCAGGGGGCAGGTTTCCGAGGGCTCTGGAAACACCATATATTTT
>.|.|TRBV3-1/TRBV3-2|TRBJ2-1
CASSQKGNEQFF
TGTGCCAGCAGCCAAAAGGGGAACGAGCAGTTCTTC
>.|.|TRBV6-5|TRBJ2-6
CASGPSGANVLTF
TGTGCCAGCGGCCCCTCTGGGGCCAACGTCCTGACTTTC
>.|.|TRBV15|TRBJ1-1
CATSRPVFRRAQGTEAFF
TGTGCCACCAGCAGACCAGTTTTCCGCCGGGCCCAGGGTACTGAAGCTTTCTTT
>.|TRBD1|TRBV28|TRBJ2-7
CASTAGGASYEQYF
TGTGCCAGCACCGCAGGGGGAGCCTCCTACGAGCAGTACTTC
>.|.|TRBV15|TRBJ1-6
CATSRDSRVSSYNSPLHF
TGTGCCACCAGCAGAGATTCCCGGGTGAGCTCCTATAATTCACCCCTCCACTTT
>.|.|TRBV7-9|TRBJ2-1
CASSPGSSKLNEQFF
TGTGCCAGCAGCCCCGGGAGCTCCAAACTCAATGAGCAGTTCTTC
>once|TRBD2|TRBV7-6|TRBJ2-1
CASSLVLAGGDEQFF
TGTGCCAGCAGCTTAGTATTAGCGGGAGGTGATGAGCAGTTCTTC
>.|.|TRBV30|TRBJ1-3
CAWNTQLQAGRNTIYF
TGTGCCTGGAATACTCAATTACAGGCTGGGAGGAACACCATATATTTT
>.|TRBD2|TRBV3-1/TRBV3-2|TRBJ2-3
CASMTSGVGADTQYF
TGTGCCAGTATGACTAGCGGCGTTGGCGCAGATACGCAGTATTTT
>once|TRBD1|TRBV5-1|TRBJ2-7
CASSPQGTGGLTTYEQYF
TGCGCCAGCAGCCCGCAAGGGACAGGGGGCTTAACGACCTACGAGCAGTACTTC
>.|.|TRBV7-3|TRBJ2-2
CASSSETGELFF
TGTGCCAGCAGCTCGGAGACCGGGGAGCTGTTTTTT
>.|.|TRBV7-6|TRBJ2-3
CASSGRGGDTQYF
TGTGCCAGCAGCGGCAGGGGCGGGGATACGCAGTATTTT
>.|TRBD2|TRBV6-4|TRBJ2-4
CASSDPTLAGGPHLAKNIQYF
TGTGCCAGCAGTGACCCGACCTTAGCGGGAGGCCCCCATCTAGCCAAAAACATTCAGTACTTC
>few|TRBD1|TRBV12-3/TRBV12-4|TRBJ1-5
CASSADRGPQHF
TGTGCCAGCAGTGCTGACAGGGGGCCCCAGCATTTT
>.|.|TRBV6-2/TRBV6-3|TRBJ1-1
CASSFPSRQTRAFF
TGTGCCAGCAGTTTCCCTTCTCGACAGACCCGAGCTTTCTTT
>.|TRBD2|TRBV9|TRBJ2-1
CASSVGLAGVEQFF
TGTGCCAGCAGCGTCGGACTAGCGGGAGTCGAGCAGTTCTTC
>once|.|TRBV28|TRBJ1-4
CASSVGDETNEKLFF
TGTGCCAGCAGTGTAGGGGATGAAACTAATGAAAAACTGTTTTTT
>.|TRBD1|TRBV28|TRBJ1-5
CASSPLDRVFSNQPQHF
TGTGCCAGCAGTCCTTTGGACAGGGTGTTTAGCAATCAGCCCCAGCATTTT
>.|.|TRBV7-3|TRBJ2-1
CASSSPGSNEQFF
TGTGCCAGCAGCTCCCCCGGGAGTAATGAGCAGTTCTTC